The clone carrying this T cell receptor beta chain was picked up one time. Antigen: not known. These data are taken from a study of chemoradiotherapy in HPV16-positive cancers. The CDR3 has 15 amino acids. V shed 1 base, J shed 4 bases, and the junction held 5 bases outside the gene matches. Germline lookup yields CDR1 MNHEY and CDR2 SMNVEV (reference sequence). Only in-frame clones appear in the TCRdb table, and some are missing; sequencing was by immunoSEQ multiplex PCR. The profile shows tens of thousands of clones, about four fifths of them singletons. The study, taken as a whole, reports: During treatment, candidate HPV-specific clones and E7-related motifs expanded in tumor.

Sequenced material: blood, taken from a patient who underwent chemoradiotherapy. The chain is built from TRBV27 and TRBJ1-2; 8 nucleotides align to TRBD1. The sequence was obtained from a human donor with HPV-associated anogenital cancer. CDR3 DNA sequence: TGTGCCAGCAGTTTATTAGCAGGGGGCAGCTATGGCTACACCTTC. Its protein is CASSLLAGGSYGYTF.